Listed here are 5 T cell receptor beta chains from one sample, sequenced in a study of blood T cell repertoires in COVID-19. Here immunoSEQ multiplex PCR was the method, and the copy in TCRdb shows in-frame clones only, minus some. Of some 26,000 clones in the sample, around nine tenths were seen once. Source material: peripheral blood. These receptor sequences come from a human donor with active COVID-19. The donor label of this sample is uncertain.

V usage is TRBV28 and J usage is TRBJ2-7, with 7 nucleotides matching TRBD2. The germline V gene encodes CDR1 MDHEN and CDR2 SYDVKM. The CDR3 consists of 15 residues. V was pared by 7 bases and J by 0 bases, with 9 bases of the junction left unmatched. CDR3 sequence reads: CASTSGSGTSYEQYF. The CDR3 DNA is TGTGCCAGCACTTCTGGGAGCGGGACCTCCTACGAGCAGTACTTC.

V is TRBV19 and J is TRBJ1-1; D remains unclear. V gave up 7 bases and J gave up 1 base, with 13 bases separating them. CDR3 length: 14 residues. Germline values: CDR1 LNHDA, CDR2 SQIVND (reference sequence). The CDR3 protein is CASTPVGRNTEAFF. The CDR3 coding sequence is TGTGCCAGTACACCGGTGGGCAGGAACACTGAAGCTTTCTTT.

The chain joins TRBV7-9 to TRBJ2-1, with 7 bases aligning to TRBD2. The CDR3 contains 16 residues. Germline loops: CDR1 SEHNR, CDR2 FQNEAQ (reference sequence). The V gene end was trimmed by 5 bases and the J gene end by 1 base; junction bases not matched to a gene: 8. Written as DNA, the CDR3 is TGTGCCAGCAGCCCTCCGCAGGGAGGGTCCTACAATGAGCAGTTCTTC. Protein product: CASSPPQGGSYNEQFF.

The chain combines TRBV4-3 with TRBJ1-6; no clear D gene. Germline V gives CDR1 LGHNA, CDR2 YSLEER. The CDR3 is 16 amino acids. Trimming took off 0 bases at V and 8 bases at J, with 14 bases between the two ends. CDR3 in DNA: TGCGCCAGCAGCCAAGACATGGTACTAGCTGATTCACCCCTCCACTTT. Translation: CASSQDMVLADSPLHF.

The chain recombines TRBV2 with TRBJ1-5; 7 bases map to TRBD1. Germline V gene lookup returns CDR1 SNHLY and CDR2 FYNNEI. After removal of 8 bases from V and 1 base from J, the junction contained 11 bases not matched to a gene. The CDR3 covers 16 residues. CDR3 in DNA: TGTGCCAGCCGGGACAGAGGTCCCTCAAGCAATCAGCCCCAGCATTTT. It is translated as CASRDRGPSSNQPQHF. Full variable domain (remainder filled in from reference TRBV2 and TRBJ1-5): EPEVTQTPSHQVTQMGQEVILRCVPISNHLYFYWYRQILGQKVEFLVSFYNNEISEKSEIFDDQFSVERPDGSNFTLKIRSTKLEDSAMYFCASRDRGPSSNQPQHFGDGTRLSIL.